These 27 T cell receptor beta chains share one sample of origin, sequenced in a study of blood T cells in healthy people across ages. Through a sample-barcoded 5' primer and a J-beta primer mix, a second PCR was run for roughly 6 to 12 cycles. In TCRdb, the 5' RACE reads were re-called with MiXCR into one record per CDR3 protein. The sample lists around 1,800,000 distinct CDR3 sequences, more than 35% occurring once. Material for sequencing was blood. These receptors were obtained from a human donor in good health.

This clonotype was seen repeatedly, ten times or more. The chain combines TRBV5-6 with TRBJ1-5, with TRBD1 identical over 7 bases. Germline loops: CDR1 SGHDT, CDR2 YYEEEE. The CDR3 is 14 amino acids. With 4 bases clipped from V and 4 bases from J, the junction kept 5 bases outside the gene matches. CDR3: CASSLGGWNQPQHF. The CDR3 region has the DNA TGTGCCAGCAGCCTAGGGGGCTGGAATCAGCCCCAGCATTTT.

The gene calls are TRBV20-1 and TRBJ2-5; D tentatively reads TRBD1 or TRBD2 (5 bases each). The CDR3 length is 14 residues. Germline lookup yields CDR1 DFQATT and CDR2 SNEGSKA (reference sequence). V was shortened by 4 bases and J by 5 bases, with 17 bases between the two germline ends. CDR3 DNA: TGCAGTGCTACCGGGGCCCAGTTTAGGGAGACCCAGTACTTC. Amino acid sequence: CSATGAQFRETQYF.

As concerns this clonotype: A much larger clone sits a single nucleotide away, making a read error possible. This CDR3 is CASSQIGGTGEQYF. CDR3 sequence (DNA): TGTGCCAGCAGCCAAATTGGGGGGACGGGCGAGCAGTACTTC. The genes are TRBV7-2 and TRBJ2-5, with a tentative D call TRBD2 (6 bases). The DNA end is more similar to TRBJ2-7, so the J call may be wrong. CDR1 and CDR2 from the germline V gene are SGHTA and FQGNSA. The CDR3 covers 14 residues.

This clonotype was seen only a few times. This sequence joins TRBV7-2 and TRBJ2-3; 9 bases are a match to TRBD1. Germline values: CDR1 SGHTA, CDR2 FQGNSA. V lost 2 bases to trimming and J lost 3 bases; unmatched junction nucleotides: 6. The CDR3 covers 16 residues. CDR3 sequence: CASSLRTGVSTDTQYF. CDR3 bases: TGTGCCAGCAGCTTAAGGACAGGGGTTTCGACAGATACGCAGTATTTT.

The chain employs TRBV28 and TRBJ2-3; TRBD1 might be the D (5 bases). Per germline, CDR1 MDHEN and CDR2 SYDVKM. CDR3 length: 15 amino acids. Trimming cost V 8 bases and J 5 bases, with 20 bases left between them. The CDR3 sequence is CASHTAGFSGDTQYF. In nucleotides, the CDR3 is TGTGCCAGCCATACGGCAGGGTTTTCCGGAGATACGCAGTATTTT.

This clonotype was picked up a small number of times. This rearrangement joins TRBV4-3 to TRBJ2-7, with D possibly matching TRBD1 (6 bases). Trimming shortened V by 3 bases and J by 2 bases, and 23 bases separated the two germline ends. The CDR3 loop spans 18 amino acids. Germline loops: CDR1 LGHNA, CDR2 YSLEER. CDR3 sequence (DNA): TGCGCCAGCAGCCAGAGAGGGGGTGGGTTTCAGGTCGCCTACGAGCAGTACTTC. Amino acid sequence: CASSQRGGGFQVAYEQYF.

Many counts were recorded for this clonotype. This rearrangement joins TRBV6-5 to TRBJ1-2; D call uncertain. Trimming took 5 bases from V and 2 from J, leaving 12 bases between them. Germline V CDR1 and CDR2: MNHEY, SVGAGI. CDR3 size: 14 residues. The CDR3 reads CASSPVGGNYGYTF. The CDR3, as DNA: TGTGCCAGCAGTCCGGTGGGCGGCAACTATGGCTACACCTTC.

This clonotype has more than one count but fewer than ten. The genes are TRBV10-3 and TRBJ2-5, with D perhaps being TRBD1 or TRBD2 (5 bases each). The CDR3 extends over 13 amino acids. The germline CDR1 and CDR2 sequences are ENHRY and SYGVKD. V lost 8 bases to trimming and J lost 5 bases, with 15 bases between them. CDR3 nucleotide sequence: TGTGCCATCGGTCGGGGCAGGGATGAGACCCAGTACTTC. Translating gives CAIGRGRDETQYF.

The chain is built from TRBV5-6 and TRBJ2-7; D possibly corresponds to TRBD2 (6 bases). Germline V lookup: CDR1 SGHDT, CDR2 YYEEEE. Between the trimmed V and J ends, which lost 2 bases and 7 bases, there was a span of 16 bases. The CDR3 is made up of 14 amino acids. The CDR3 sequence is CASSLVTAGGEQYF. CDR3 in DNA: TGTGCCAGCAGCTTAGTTACGGCCGGAGGGGAGCAGTACTTC. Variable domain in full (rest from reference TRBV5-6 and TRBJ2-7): DAGVTQSPTHLIKTRGQQVTLRCSPKSGHDTVSWYQQALGQGPQFIFQYYEEEERQRGNFPDRFSGHQFPNYSSELNVNALLLGDSALYLCASSLVTAGGEQYFGPGTRLTVT.

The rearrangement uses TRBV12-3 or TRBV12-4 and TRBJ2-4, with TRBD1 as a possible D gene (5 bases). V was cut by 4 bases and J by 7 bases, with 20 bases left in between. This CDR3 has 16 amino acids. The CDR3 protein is CASSSLGQVGPNIQYF. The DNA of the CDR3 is TGTGCCAGCAGTTCCTTGGGCCAGGTGGGGCCGAACATTCAGTACTTC.

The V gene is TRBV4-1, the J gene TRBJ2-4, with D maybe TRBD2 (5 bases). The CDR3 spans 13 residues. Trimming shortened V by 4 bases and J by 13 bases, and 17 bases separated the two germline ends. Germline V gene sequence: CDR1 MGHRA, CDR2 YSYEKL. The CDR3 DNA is TGCGCCAGCAGCCCCCTCACCGAGCCGGGGCAGTACTTC. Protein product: CASSPLTEPGQYF.

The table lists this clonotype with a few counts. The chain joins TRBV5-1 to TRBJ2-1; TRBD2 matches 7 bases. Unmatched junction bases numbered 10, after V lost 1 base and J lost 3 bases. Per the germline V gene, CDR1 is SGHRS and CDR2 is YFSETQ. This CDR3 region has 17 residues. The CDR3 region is CASSLWGRGDDYNEQFF. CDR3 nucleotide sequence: TGCGCCAGCAGCTTGTGGGGTCGGGGGGACGACTACAATGAGCAGTTCTTC. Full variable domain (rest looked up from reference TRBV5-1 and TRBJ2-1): KAGVTQTPRYLIKTRGQQVTLSCSPISGHRSVSWYQQTPGQGLQFLFEYFSETQRNKGNFPGRFSGRQFSNSRSEMNVSTLELGDSALYLCASSLWGRGDDYNEQFFGPGTRLTVL.

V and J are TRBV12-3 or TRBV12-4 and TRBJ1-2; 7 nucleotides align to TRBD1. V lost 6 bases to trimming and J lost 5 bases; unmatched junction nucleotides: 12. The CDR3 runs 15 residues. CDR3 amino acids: CASSTGVGLNYGYTF. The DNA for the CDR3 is TGTGCCAGCAGCACAGGGGTCGGATTGAATTATGGCTACACCTTC.

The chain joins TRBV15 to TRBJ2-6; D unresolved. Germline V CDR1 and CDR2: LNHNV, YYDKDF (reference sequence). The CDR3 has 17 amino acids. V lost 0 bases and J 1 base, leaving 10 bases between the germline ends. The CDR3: CATSRDSFGSGANVLTF. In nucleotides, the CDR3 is TGTGCCACCAGCAGAGATTCTTTTGGATCTGGGGCCAACGTCCTGACTTTC.

DNA of the CDR3: TGTGCCAGCACCCAAAGCGCCGAGGGCACCGGGGAGCTGTTTTTT. Encoded protein: CASTQSAEGTGELFF. The chain has TRBV6-2 or TRBV6-3 and TRBJ2-2, with a possible D match to TRBD2 (5 bases). The germline V gene encodes CDR1 MNHEY and CDR2 SVGEGT. The CDR3 is 15 residues long. Trimming took off 7 bases at V and 4 bases at J, with 16 bases between the two ends.

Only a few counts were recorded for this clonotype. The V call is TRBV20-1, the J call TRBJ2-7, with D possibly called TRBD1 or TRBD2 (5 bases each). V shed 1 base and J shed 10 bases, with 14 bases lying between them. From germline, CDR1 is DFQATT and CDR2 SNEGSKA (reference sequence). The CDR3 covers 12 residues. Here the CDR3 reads CSARGGETAQYF. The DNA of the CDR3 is TGCAGTGCTAGAGGAGGGGAGACAGCCCAGTACTTC.

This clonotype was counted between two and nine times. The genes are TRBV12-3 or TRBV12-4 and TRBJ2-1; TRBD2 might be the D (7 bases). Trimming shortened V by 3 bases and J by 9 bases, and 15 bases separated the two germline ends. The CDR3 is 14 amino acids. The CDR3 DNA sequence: TGTGCCAGCAGTTTGTCGGGGGGCTATAGTGAGCAGTTCTTC. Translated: CASSLSGGYSEQFF.

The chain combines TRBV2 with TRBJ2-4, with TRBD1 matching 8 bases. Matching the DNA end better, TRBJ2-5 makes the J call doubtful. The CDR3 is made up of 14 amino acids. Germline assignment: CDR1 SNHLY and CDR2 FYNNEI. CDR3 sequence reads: CASSVPGQAETQYF. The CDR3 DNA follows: TGTGCCAGCAGTGTGCCGGGACAGGCGGAGACCCAGTACTTC.

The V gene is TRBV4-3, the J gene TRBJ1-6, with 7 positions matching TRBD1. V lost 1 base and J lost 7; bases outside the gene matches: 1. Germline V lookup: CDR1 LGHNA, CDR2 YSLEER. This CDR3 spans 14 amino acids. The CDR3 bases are TGCGCCAGCAGCCAAGCACAGGGGAATTCACCCCTCCACTTT. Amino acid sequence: CASSQAQGNSPLHF.

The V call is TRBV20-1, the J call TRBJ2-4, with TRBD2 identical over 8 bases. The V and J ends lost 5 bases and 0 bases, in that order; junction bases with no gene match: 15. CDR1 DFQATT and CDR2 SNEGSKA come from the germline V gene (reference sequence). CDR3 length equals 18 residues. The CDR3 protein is CSAGVGRGVLLAKNIQYF. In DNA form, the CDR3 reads TGCAGTGCTGGGGTGGGGCGGGGGGTCCTGCTAGCCAAAAACATTCAGTACTTC.

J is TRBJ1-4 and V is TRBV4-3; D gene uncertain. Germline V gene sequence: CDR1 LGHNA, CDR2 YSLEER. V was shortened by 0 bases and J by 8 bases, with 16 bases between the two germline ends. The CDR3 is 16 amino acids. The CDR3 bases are TGCGCCAGCAGCCAAGATCGTCGGCAGTCCGGGGAAAAACTGTTTTTT. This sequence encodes CASSQDRRQSGEKLFF.

The CDR3 loop is CASSLSQGNFAGELFF. Here the CDR3 DNA reads TGCGCCAGCAGCTTGTCACAGGGAAATTTCGCCGGGGAGCTGTTTTTT. The chain links TRBV5-1 to TRBJ2-2; perhaps TRBD1 as D (6 bases). CDR1 SGHRS and CDR2 YFSETQ come from the germline V gene. The CDR3 runs 16 residues. V was clipped by 1 base and J by 6 bases, with 16 bases between them.

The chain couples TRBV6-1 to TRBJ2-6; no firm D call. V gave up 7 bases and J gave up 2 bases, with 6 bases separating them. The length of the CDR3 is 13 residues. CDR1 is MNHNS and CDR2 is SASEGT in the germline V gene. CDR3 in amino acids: CASIRTGANVLTF. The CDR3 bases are TGTGCCAGCATCAGGACTGGGGCCAACGTCCTGACTTTC.

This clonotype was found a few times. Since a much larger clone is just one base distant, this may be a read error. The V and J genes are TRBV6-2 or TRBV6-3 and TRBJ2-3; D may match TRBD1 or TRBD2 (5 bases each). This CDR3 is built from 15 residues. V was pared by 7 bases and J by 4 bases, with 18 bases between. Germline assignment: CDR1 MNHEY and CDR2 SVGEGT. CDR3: CASTWCRGSSDTQYF. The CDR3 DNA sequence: TGTGCCAGCACCTGGTGCCGGGGCAGCTCAGATACGCAGTATTTT.

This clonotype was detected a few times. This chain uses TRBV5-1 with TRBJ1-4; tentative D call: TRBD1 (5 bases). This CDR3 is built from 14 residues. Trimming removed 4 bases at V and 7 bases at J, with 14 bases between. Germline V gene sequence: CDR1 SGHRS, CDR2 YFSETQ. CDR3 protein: CASSQLGGGEKLFF. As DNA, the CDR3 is TGCGCCAGCAGCCAGTTAGGCGGGGGTGAAAAACTGTTTTTT.

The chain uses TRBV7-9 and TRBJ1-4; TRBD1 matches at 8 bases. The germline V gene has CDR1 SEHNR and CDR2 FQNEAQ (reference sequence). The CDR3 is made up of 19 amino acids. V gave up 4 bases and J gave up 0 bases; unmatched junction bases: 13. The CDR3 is CASSSRDRSLLPTNEKLFF. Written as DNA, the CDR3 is TGTGCCAGCAGCTCCCGGGACAGGTCTCTTTTACCAACTAATGAAAAACTGTTTTTT.

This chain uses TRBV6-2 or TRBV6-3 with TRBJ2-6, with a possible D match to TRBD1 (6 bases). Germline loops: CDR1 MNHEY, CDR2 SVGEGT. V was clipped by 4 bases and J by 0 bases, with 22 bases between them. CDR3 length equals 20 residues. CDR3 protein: CASSSILTGTNRSGANVLTF. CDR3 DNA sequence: TGTGCCAGCAGTTCCATCTTGACAGGTACTAACCGCTCTGGGGCCAACGTCCTGACTTTC.